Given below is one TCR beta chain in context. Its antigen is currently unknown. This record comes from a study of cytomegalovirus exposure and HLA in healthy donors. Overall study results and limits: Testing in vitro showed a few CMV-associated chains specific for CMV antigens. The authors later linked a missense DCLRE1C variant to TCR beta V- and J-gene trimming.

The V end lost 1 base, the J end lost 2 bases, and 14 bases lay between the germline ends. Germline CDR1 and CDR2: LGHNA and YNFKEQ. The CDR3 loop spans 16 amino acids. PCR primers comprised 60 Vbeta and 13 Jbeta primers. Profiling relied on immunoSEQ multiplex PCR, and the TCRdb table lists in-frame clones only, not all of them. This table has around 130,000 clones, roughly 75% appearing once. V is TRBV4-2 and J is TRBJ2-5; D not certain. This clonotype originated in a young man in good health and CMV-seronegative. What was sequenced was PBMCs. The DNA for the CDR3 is TGTGCCAGCAGCCAAGGGTATGCACTAACTCAAGAGACCCAGTACTTC. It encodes CASSQGYALTQETQYF.